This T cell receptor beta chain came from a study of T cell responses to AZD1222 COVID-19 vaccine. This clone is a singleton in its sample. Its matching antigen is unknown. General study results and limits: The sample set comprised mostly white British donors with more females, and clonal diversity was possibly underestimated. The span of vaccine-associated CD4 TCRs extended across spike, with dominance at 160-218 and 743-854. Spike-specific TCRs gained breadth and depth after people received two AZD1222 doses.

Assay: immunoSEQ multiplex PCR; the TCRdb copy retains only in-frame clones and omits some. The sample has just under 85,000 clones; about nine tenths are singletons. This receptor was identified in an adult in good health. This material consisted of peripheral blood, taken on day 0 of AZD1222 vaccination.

The DNA of the CDR3 is TGTGCCTGGAGTCACCCTAGCGGGGCGAGCACAGATACGCAGTATTTT. This encodes CAWSHPSGASTDTQYF. The chain joins TRBV30 to TRBJ2-3; 9 bases are a match to TRBD2. After removal of 2 bases from V and 0 bases from J, the junction contained 6 bases not matched to a gene. This CDR3 has 16 residues. Germline loops: CDR1 GTSNPN, CDR2 SVGIG (reference sequence).